Following are 3 T cell receptor beta chains from one sample sequenced in a study of T cells in tuberculosis. The protocol was immunoSEQ multiplex PCR, while the TCRdb copy is restricted to in-frame clones and leaves out a portion. The repertoire includes approximately 35,000 clones, nearly 97% of them detected once, and 2% to 2.5% sits in the top ten. Sequenced: PBMCs. The receptors were sampled from a donor between 10 and 35 years old with latent tuberculosis or without tuberculosis infection.

The CDR3 DNA sequence: TGTGCCAGCAGCTCCGGACTAGCGGGATACAATGAGCAGTTCTTC. This codes for CASSSGLAGYNEQFF. The chain employs TRBV7-8 and TRBJ2-1; the match to TRBD2 covers 12 bases. Germline CDR1 and CDR2: SGHVS and FQNEAQ. The CDR3 has 15 amino acids. Unmatched junction bases numbered 2, after V lost 4 bases and J lost 4 bases.

The V and J genes are TRBV5-1 and TRBJ2-2, with 11 bases fitting TRBD1. Unmatched junction bases numbered 5, after V lost 3 bases and J lost 7 bases. Germline CDR1 SGHRS, CDR2 YFSETQ. The CDR3 covers 15 residues. CDR3 DNA sequence: TGCGCCAGCAGCTACGGACAGGGGGCTAACGGGGAGCTGTTTTTT. It encodes CASSYGQGANGELFF.

The chain employs TRBV19 and TRBJ1-5, with 8 bases lining up with TRBD1. V lost 5 bases and J lost 3; bases outside the gene matches: 6. Per germline, CDR1 LNHDA and CDR2 SQIVND (reference sequence). The CDR3 spans 15 residues. The CDR3: CASSGTGRDNQPQHF. The CDR3 DNA is TGTGCCAGTAGTGGGACAGGTCGAGACAATCAGCCCCAGCATTTT. Full variable domain (rest looked up from reference TRBV19 and TRBJ1-5): DGGITQSPKYLFRKEGQNVTLSCEQNLNHDAMYWYRQDPGQGLRLIYYSQIVNDFQKGDIAEGYSVSREKKESFPLTVTSAQKNPTAFYLCASSGTGRDNQPQHFGDGTRLSIL.